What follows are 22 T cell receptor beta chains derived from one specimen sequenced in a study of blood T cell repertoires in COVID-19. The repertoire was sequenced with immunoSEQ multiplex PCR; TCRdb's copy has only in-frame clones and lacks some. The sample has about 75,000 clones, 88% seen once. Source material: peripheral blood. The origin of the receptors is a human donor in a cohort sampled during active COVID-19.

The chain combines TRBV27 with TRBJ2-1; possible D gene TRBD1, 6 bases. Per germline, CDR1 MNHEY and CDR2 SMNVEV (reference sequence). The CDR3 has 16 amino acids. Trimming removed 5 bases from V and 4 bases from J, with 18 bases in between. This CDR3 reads CASSPPRYRAYNEQFF. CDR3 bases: TGTGCCAGCAGTCCCCCCCGATACAGGGCATACAATGAGCAGTTCTTC.

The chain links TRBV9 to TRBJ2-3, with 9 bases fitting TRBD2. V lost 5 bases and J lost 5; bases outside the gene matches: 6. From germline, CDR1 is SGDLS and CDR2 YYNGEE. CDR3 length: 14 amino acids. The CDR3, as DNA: TGTGCCAGCAGTGCGGGGGGGCCAGGAGATACGCAGTATTTT. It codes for CASSAGGPGDTQYF.

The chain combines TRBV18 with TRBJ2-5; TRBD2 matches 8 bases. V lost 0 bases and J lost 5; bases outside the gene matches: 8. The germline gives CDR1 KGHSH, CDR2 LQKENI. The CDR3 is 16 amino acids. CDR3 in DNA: TGTGCCAGCTCACCACCGGCTAGCGGGTGGCAGGAGACCCAGTACTTC. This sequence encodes CASSPPASGWQETQYF. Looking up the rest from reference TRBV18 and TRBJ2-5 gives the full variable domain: NAGVMQNPRHLVRRRGQEARLRCSPMKGHSHVYWYRQLPEEGLKFMVYLQKENIIDESGMPKERFSAEFPKEGPSILRIQQVVRGDSAAYFCASSPPASGWQETQYFGPGTRLLVL.

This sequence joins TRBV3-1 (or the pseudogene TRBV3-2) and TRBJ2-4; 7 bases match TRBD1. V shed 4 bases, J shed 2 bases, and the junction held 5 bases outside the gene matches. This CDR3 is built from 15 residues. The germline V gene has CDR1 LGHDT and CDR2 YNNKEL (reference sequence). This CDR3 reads CASSRDSGTKNIQYF. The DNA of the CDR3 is TGTGCCAGCAGCCGGGACAGCGGAACCAAAAACATTCAGTACTTC.

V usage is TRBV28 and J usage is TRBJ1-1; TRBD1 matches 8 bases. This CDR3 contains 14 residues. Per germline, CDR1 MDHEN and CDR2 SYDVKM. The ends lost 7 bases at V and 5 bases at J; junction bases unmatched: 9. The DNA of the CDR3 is TGTGCCAGCAAGACGGACAGGGTGGGGACTGAAGCTTTCTTT. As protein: CASKTDRVGTEAFF.

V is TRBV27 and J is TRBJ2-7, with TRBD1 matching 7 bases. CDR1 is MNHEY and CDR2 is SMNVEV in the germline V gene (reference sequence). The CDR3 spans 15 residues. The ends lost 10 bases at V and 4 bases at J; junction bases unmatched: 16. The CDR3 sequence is CATRTGKRGLYEQYF. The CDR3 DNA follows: TGTGCCACCAGGACAGGTAAACGAGGGTTATACGAGCAGTACTTC.

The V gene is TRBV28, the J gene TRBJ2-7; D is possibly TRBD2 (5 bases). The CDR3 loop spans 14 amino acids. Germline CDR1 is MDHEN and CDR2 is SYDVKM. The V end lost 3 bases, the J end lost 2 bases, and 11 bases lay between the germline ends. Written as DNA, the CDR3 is TGTGCCAGCAGTTTCAGCGGCAGAACCTACGAGCAGTACTTC. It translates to CASSFSGRTYEQYF.

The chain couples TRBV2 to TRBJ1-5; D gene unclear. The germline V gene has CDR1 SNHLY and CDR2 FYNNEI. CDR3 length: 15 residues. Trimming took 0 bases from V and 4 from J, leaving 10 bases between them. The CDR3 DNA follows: TGTGCCAGCAGTGAAGCGCTTTTGAGGAATCAGCCCCAGCATTTT. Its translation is CASSEALLRNQPQHF.

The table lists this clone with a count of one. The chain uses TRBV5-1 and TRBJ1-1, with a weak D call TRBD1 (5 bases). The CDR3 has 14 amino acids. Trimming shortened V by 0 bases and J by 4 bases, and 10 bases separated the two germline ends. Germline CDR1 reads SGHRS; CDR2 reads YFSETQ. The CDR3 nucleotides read TGCGCCAGCAGCTTGGGCGGGGACGGCACTGAAGCTTTCTTT. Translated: CASSLGGDGTEAFF. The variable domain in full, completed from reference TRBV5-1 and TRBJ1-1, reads KAGVTQTPRYLIKTRGQQVTLSCSPISGHRSVSWYQQTPGQGLQFLFEYFSETQRNKGNFPGRFSGRQFSNSRSEMNVSTLELGDSALYLCASSLGGDGTEAFFGQGTRLTVV.

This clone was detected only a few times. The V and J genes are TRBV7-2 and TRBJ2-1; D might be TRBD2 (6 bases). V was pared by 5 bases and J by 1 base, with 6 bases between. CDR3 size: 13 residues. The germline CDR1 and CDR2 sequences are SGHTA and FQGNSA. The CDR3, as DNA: TGTGCCAGCAGCCGGGGGTCCTACAATGAGCAGTTCTTC. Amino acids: CASSRGSYNEQFF.

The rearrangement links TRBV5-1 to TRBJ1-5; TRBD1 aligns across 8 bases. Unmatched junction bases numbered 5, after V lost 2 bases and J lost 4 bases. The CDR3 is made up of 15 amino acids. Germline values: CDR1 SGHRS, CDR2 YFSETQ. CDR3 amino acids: CASSFSGGENQPQHF. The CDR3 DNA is TGCGCCAGCAGCTTCTCAGGGGGCGAGAATCAGCCCCAGCATTTT.

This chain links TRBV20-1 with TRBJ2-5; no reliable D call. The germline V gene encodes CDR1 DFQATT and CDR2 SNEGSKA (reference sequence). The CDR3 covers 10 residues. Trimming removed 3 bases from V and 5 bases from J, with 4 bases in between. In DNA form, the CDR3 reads TGCAGTGCTAGCGGGGAGACCCAGTACTTC. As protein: CSASGETQYF.

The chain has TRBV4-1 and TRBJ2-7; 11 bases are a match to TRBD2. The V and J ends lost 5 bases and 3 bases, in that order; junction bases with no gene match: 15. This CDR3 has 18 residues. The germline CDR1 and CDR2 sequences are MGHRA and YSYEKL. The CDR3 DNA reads TGCGCCAGCAGCTCAAGAGGGGAGGGTAGCGGGAGGGACTACGAGCAGTACTTC. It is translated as CASSSRGEGSGRDYEQYF.

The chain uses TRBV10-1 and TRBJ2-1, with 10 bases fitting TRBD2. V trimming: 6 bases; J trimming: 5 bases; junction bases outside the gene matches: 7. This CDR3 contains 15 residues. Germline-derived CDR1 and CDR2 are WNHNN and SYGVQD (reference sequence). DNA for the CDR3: TGCGCCAGCAGAGAAAGCGGGGGGGATAACAATGAGCAGTTCTTC. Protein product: CASRESGGDNNEQFF.

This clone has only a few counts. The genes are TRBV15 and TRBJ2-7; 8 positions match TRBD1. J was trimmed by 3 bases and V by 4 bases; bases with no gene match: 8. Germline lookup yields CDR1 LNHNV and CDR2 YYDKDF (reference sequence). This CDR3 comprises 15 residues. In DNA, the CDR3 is TGTGCCACCAGCAACCTCGGGACAGGTCTCTACGAGCAGTACTTC. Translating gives CATSNLGTGLYEQYF.

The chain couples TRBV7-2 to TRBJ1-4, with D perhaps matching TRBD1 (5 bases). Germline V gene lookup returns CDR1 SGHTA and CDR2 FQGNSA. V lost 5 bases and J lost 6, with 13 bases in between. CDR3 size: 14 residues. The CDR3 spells CASSLGGSHEKLFF. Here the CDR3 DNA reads TGTGCCAGCAGCCTCGGGGGATCTCATGAAAAACTGTTTTTT.

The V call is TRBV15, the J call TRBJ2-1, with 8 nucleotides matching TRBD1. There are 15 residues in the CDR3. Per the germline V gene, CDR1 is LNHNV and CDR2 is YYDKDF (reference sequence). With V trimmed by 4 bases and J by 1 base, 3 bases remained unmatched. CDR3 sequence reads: CATSTRQGSYNEQFF. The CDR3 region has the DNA TGTGCCACCAGCACCCGACAGGGGTCCTACAATGAGCAGTTCTTC. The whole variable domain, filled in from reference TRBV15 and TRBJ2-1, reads DAMVIQNPRYQVTQFGKPVTLSCSQTLNHNVMYWYQQKSSQAPKLLFHYYDKDFNNEADTPDNFQSRRPNTSFCFLDIRSPGLGDTAMYLCATSTRQGSYNEQFFGPGTRLTVL.

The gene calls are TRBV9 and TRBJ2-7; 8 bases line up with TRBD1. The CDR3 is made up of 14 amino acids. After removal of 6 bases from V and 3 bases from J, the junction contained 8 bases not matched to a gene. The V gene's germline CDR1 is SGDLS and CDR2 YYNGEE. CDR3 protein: CASTPGQGGYEQYF. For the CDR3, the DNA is TGTGCCAGCACCCCAGGACAGGGAGGCTACGAGCAGTACTTC.

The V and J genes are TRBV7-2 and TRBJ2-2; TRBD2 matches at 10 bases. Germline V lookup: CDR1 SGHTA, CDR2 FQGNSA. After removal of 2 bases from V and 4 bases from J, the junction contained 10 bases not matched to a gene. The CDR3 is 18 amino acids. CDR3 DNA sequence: TGTGCCAGCAGCTTAAGGGAGCGGGGGGGCCGGTTCACCGGGGAGCTGTTTTTT. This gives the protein CASSLRERGGRFTGELFF.

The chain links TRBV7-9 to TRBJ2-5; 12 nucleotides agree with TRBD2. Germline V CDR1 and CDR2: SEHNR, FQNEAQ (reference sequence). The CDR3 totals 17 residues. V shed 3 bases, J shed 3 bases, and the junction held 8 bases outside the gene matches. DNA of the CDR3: TGTGCCAGCAGCTTTCCGACTAGCGGGAGCGTCAAAGAGACCCAGTACTTC. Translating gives CASSFPTSGSVKETQYF.

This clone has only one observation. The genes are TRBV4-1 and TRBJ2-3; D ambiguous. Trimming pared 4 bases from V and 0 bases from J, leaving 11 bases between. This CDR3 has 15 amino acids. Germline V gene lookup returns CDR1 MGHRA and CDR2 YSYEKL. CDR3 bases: TGCGCCAGCAGCCTACAGCAATTTAGCACAGATACGCAGTATTTT. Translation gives CASSLQQFSTDTQYF.

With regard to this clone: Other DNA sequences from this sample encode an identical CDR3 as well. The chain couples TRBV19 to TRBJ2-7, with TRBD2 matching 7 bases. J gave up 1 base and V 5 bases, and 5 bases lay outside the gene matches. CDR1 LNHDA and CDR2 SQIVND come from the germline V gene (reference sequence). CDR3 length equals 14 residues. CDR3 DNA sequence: TGTGCCAGTAGTTTCGGCGGGGGATCCTACGAGCAGTACTTC. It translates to CASSFGGGSYEQYF.